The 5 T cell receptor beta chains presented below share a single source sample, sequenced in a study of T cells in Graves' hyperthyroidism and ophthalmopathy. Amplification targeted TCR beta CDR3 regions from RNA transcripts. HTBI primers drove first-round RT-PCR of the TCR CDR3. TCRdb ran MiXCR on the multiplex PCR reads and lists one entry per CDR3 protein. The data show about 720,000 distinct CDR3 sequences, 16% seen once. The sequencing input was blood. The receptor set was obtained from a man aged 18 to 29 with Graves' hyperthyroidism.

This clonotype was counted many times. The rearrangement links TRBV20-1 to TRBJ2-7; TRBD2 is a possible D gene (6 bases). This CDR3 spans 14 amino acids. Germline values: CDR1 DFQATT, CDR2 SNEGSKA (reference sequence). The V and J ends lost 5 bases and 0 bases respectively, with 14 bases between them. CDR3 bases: TGCAGTGCTGTAGCTGGACTATTCTCCTACGAGCAGTACTTC. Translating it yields CSAVAGLFSYEQYF.

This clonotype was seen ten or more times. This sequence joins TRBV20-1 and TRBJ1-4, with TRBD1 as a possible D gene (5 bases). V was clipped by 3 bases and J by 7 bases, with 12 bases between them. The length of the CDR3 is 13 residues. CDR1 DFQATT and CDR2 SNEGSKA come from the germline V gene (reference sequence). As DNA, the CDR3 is TGCAGTGCTAGGACAGCAGCGAGTGAAAAACTGTTTTTT. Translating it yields CSARTAASEKLFF.

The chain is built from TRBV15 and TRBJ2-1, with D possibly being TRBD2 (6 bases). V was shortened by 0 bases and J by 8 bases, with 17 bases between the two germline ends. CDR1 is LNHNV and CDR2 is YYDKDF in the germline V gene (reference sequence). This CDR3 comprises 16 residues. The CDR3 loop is CATSRDRDSLSDEQFF. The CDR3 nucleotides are TGTGCCACCAGCAGAGATCGGGACTCCCTAAGCGATGAGCAGTTCTTC.

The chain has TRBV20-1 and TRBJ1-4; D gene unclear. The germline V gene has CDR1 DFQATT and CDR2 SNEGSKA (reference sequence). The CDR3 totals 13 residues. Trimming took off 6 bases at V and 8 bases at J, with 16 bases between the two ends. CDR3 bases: TGCAGTGCCGTCGTGAGGCCGGGCGAAAAACTGTTTTTT. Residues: CSAVVRPGEKLFF.

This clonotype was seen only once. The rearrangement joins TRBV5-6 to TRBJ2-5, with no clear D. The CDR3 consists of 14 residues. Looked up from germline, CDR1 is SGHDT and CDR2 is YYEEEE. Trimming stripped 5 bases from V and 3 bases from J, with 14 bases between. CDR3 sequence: CASSSGFVKETQYF. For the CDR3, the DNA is TGTGCCAGCAGTTCCGGGTTCGTAAAAGAGACCCAGTACTTC.